What follows are 27 T cell receptor beta chains derived from one specimen sequenced in a study of CD8+CD57+ T cells in acquired aplastic anemia. TCR beta VDJ and CDR3 were profiled, and genomic DNA was the template. TCRdb itself ran the reads through MiXCR, one entry per CDR3 protein. The table shows about 160,000 distinct CDR3 sequences, with around 40% occurring only once. Material: sorted CD4+, CD8+, or CD8+CD57+ T cells (not recorded which) from PBMCs. These receptors all stem from a human donor in good health.

In the case of this clonotype: A read error may explain this, as a much larger clone is one base away. V and J are TRBV5-6 and TRBJ2-6; possibly TRBD1 for D (6 bases). Germline V gene sequence: CDR1 SGHDT, CDR2 YYEEEE. V was shortened by 4 bases and J by 0 bases, with 14 bases between the two germline ends. The CDR3 is 17 amino acids. CDR3 DNA: TGTGCCAGCAGCGGTGGGGGCAGAAACTCTGGGGCCAACGTCCTGACTTTC. As protein: CASSGGGRNSGANVLTF.

This clonotype has only a few counts. The V call is TRBV4-3, the J call TRBJ2-2; TRBD1 agrees at 8 bases. Germline V gene lookup returns CDR1 LGHNA and CDR2 YSLEER. The CDR3 runs 17 residues. Trimming took 4 bases from V and 4 from J; bases not matched to a gene: 11. CDR3 bases: TGCGCCAGCAGCCGAGACTCAGGGGGCGCGTTCACCGGGGAGCTGTTTTTT. This codes for CASSRDSGGAFTGELFF.

In its sample, this clonotype was seen many times. This rearrangement joins TRBV7-9 to TRBJ1-5, with D tentatively TRBD1 (5 bases). This CDR3 has 17 residues. Germline loops: CDR1 SEHNR, CDR2 FQNEAQ (reference sequence). Trimming stripped 2 bases from V and 2 bases from J, with 16 bases between. DNA of the CDR3: TGTGCCAGCAGCTTATCATTGGGGCAGGGTGGCAATCAGCCCCAGCATTTT. It is translated as CASSLSLGQGGNQPQHF.

The rearrangement uses TRBV15 and TRBJ1-5; D is unresolved. Germline V gene sequence: CDR1 LNHNV, CDR2 YYDKDF (reference sequence). The CDR3 is 15 amino acids. The V end lost 7 bases, the J end lost 0 bases, and 13 bases lay between the germline ends. The CDR3 sequence: CATTGGLFSNQPQHF. CDR3 nucleotides: TGTGCCACCACCGGAGGGCTTTTTAGCAATCAGCCCCAGCATTTT.

This clonotype was recorded at least ten times. The CDR3 reads CASSKKGNTEAFF. The CDR3 nucleotides read TGTGCCAGCAGCAAAAAGGGGAACACTGAAGCTTTCTTT. The chain recombines TRBV6-2 or TRBV6-3 with TRBJ1-1; D is ambiguous. The CDR3 totals 13 residues. V was pared by 6 bases and J by 1 base, with 9 bases between. Germline loops: CDR1 MNHEY, CDR2 SVGEGT.

This clonotype occurred many times. The chain links TRBV12-3 or TRBV12-4 to TRBJ1-1; no reliable D call. V was clipped by 6 bases and J by 5 bases, with 10 bases between them. The CDR3 is 12 residues long. CDR3 sequence (DNA): TGTGCCAGCAGCCGGACGGGGACTGAAGCTTTCTTT. It translates to CASSRTGTEAFF.

This clonotype was counted only a few times. The chain links TRBV18 to TRBJ2-2; D might be TRBD1 (5 bases). The V and J ends lost 0 bases and 3 bases respectively, with 5 bases between them. This CDR3 comprises 14 residues. The germline V gene encodes CDR1 KGHSH and CDR2 LQKENI. The CDR3 loop is CASSPPRDTGELFF. The DNA for the CDR3 is TGTGCCAGCTCACCACCCAGGGACACCGGGGAGCTGTTTTTT.

In its sample, this clonotype was seen once. The chain carries TRBV4-1 and TRBJ2-1; TRBD2 matches 9 bases. J gave up 1 base and V 0 bases, and 7 bases lay outside the gene matches. The CDR3 spans 18 residues. Germline values: CDR1 MGHRA, CDR2 YSYEKL. For the CDR3, the DNA is TGCGCCAGCAGCCAAGAGACTAGCGGTTTACCATCCTACAATGAGCAGTTCTTC. Its protein is CASSQETSGLPSYNEQFF.

The chain employs TRBV24-1 and TRBJ2-2; 7 positions agree with TRBD2. The CDR3 covers 15 residues. V shed 3 bases and J 7 bases; nucleotides not matched to a gene: 7. Germline V CDR1 and CDR2: KGHDR, SFDVKD. CDR3: CATSDAGLVGGELFF. The CDR3 DNA sequence: TGTGCCACCAGTGATGCCGGACTAGTGGGCGGGGAGCTGTTTTTT.

This clonotype was counted at least ten times. The CDR3 DNA follows: TGCAGTGCTAGAGACCCGACAGGGGTCGCAAACATTCAGTACTTC. Translating gives CSARDPTGVANIQYF. The chain joins TRBV20-1 to TRBJ2-4, with TRBD1 matching over 8 bases. The CDR3 is 15 amino acids. Germline V gene sequence: CDR1 DFQATT, CDR2 SNEGSKA (reference sequence). V shed 0 bases and J 6 bases; nucleotides not matched to a gene: 7.

This chain's CDR3 is CATRGGTEGSPLHF. In nucleotides, the CDR3 is TGTGCCACCAGAGGGGGGACAGAGGGTTCACCCCTCCACTTT. V gene TRBV15 combines with J gene TRBJ1-6; 7 bases fit TRBD1. This CDR3 has 14 residues. From germline, CDR1 is LNHNV and CDR2 YYDKDF (reference sequence). Trimming took 6 bases from V and 9 from J; bases not matched to a gene: 8.

Many counts were recorded for this clonotype. The gene calls are TRBV2 and TRBJ2-2; D is undetermined. The V gene's germline CDR1 is SNHLY and CDR2 FYNNEI. The ends were cut back, 7 bases at V and 0 bases at J, with 9 bases in the middle. The CDR3 sequence is 14 residues long. In nucleotides, the CDR3 is TGTGCCAGCAAATGGTCTGCGAACACCGGGGAGCTGTTTTTT. Protein product: CASKWSANTGELFF.

This clonotype was detected ten times or more. This chain connects TRBV11-3 to TRBJ2-7; unclear D gene. Germline CDR1 reads SGHNT; CDR2 reads YENEEA. This CDR3 contains 12 residues. V was shortened by 3 bases and J by 6 bases, with 9 bases between the two germline ends. CDR3 nucleotides: TGTGCCAGCAGCTTTAACAGAGGCGAGCAGTACTTC. This translates into CASSFNRGEQYF.

V and J are TRBV6-5 and TRBJ1-1, with D perhaps matching TRBD1 (6 bases). V shed 8 bases and J shed 5 bases, with 18 bases lying between them. This CDR3 region has 14 residues. Per the germline V gene, CDR1 is MNHEY and CDR2 is SVGAGI. CDR3 DNA sequence: TGTGCCAGCGGTAACAGGGCGTCGAAGACTGAAGCTTTCTTT. It is translated as CASGNRASKTEAFF.

This clonotype was found many times. The V gene is TRBV6-5, the J gene TRBJ2-7; D uncertain. This CDR3 region has 13 residues. From germline, CDR1 is MNHEY and CDR2 SVGAGI. Trimming shortened V by 2 bases and J by 4 bases, and 9 bases separated the two germline ends. The CDR3 is CASSYALGYEQYF. As DNA, the CDR3 is TGTGCCAGCAGTTACGCGCTAGGGTACGAGCAGTACTTC.

The table lists this clonotype with many counts. This chain uses TRBV6-2 or TRBV6-3 with TRBJ2-7; D unresolved. This CDR3 spans 14 amino acids. CDR1 MNHEY and CDR2 SVGEGT come from the germline V gene. Trimming shortened V by 6 bases and J by 0 bases, and 12 bases separated the two germline ends. CDR3 protein: CASRWAESSYEQYF. The CDR3 DNA reads as TGTGCCAGCAGGTGGGCGGAGAGCTCCTACGAGCAGTACTTC.

In this sample, this clonotype turned up many times. The J gene is TRBJ1-1, the V gene TRBV20-1; unclear D gene. In germline, CDR1 is DFQATT, CDR2 SNEGSKA (reference sequence). The CDR3 covers 15 residues. V lost 0 bases and J lost 4, with 15 bases in between. The CDR3 sequence: CSARDPGNKGTEAFF. The CDR3 nucleotides read TGCAGTGCTAGAGATCCGGGAAATAAGGGCACTGAAGCTTTCTTT.

This clonotype has only a few counts. This chain connects TRBV5-5 to TRBJ2-7; possibly TRBD1 for D (6 bases). V lost 1 base, J lost 2 bases, and 10 bases lay in between. Per the germline V gene, CDR1 is SGHKS and CDR2 is YYEKEE (reference sequence). The CDR3 is 14 residues long. CDR3 loop: CASSLRDTAYEQYF. CDR3 bases: TGTGCCAGCAGCTTGCGGGACACAGCCTACGAGCAGTACTTC.

The chain combines TRBV19 with TRBJ1-6; a possible D gene is TRBD1 (6 bases). The CDR3 is 14 residues long. Trimming removed 3 bases at V and 7 bases at J, with 10 bases between. CDR1 and CDR2 (germline): LNHDA, SQIVND (reference sequence). CDR3 amino acids: CASSMGAGNSPLHF. The CDR3 nucleotides are TGTGCCAGTAGTATGGGGGCAGGCAATTCACCCCTCCACTTT.

The chain couples TRBV11-2 to TRBJ2-3; D is undetermined. From germline, CDR1 is SGHAT and CDR2 FQNNGV. V dropped 4 bases and J dropped 6 bases, with 11 bases sitting between them. This CDR3 has 13 amino acids. The CDR3: CASSWILSDTQYF. The CDR3 DNA reads TGTGCCAGCAGCTGGATCCTCTCGGATACGCAGTATTTT. Drawing the rest from reference TRBV11-2 and TRBJ2-3, the complete variable domain is EAGVAQSPRYKIIEKRQSVAFWCNPISGHATLYWYQQILGQGPKLLIQFQNNGVVDDSQLPKDRFSAERLKGVDSTLKIQPAKLEDSAVYLCASSWILSDTQYFGPGTRLTVL.

V is TRBV20-1 and J is TRBJ2-3, with D hard to call. The ends were cut back, 2 bases at V and 4 bases at J, with 7 bases in the middle. Germline CDR1 is DFQATT and CDR2 is SNEGSKA (reference sequence). This CDR3 spans 12 amino acids. This CDR3 is CSARPPSDTQYF. The CDR3 DNA reads as TGCAGTGCTAGACCCCCATCAGATACGCAGTATTTT.

This chain connects TRBV24-1 to TRBJ1-5; no clear D. Germline V gives CDR1 KGHDR, CDR2 SFDVKD. Trimming pared 5 bases from V and 1 base from J, leaving 8 bases between. This CDR3 contains 14 residues. The DNA for the CDR3 is TGTGCCACCAGTGTGAAGGAGAGCAATCAGCCCCAGCATTTT. This translates into CATSVKESNQPQHF.

Points on this clonotype: A much larger clone differs by one base, so this may be a read error. This chain uses TRBV20-1 with TRBJ1-2; D might be TRBD1 (6 bases). Per the germline V gene, CDR1 is DFQATT and CDR2 is SNEGSKA (reference sequence). The CDR3 is 17 residues long. The CDR3 loop reads CSGQLQGRHTANYVYTF. The CDR3 DNA reads as TGCAGTGGTCAGTTACAGGGACGTCACACAGCTAACTATGTCTACACCTTC.

The chain recombines TRBV6-1 with TRBJ2-7, with TRBD1 matching over 7 bases. Losses at the gene ends were 5 bases for V and 0 bases for J; bases not matched to a gene: 10. The CDR3 is 16 residues long. Germline CDR1 and CDR2: MNHNS and SASEGT. The CDR3 is CASSPQGQISSYEQYF. The CDR3 DNA reads TGTGCCAGCAGTCCACAGGGGCAGATCAGCTCCTACGAGCAGTACTTC.

The chain joins TRBV6-4 to TRBJ1-1, with D perhaps matching TRBD1 (6 bases). The CDR3 length is 14 residues. The germline CDR1 and CDR2 sequences are MRHNA and SNTAGT. V was trimmed by 4 bases and J by 5 bases, leaving 14 bases between them. The CDR3 nucleotides read TGTGCCAGCAGTGCAGAACAGGGTGTAACTGAAGCTTTCTTT. Protein: CASSAEQGVTEAFF.

This clonotype was found a few times. V gene TRBV11-2 combines with J gene TRBJ1-1; D may be TRBD1 (5 bases). Germline V CDR1 and CDR2: SGHAT, FQNNGV. The CDR3 sequence is 15 residues long. Trimming pared 0 bases from V and 5 bases from J, leaving 13 bases between. For the CDR3, the DNA is TGTGCCAGCAGCTTAGAGTACGGGGGGGGGACTGAAGCTTTCTTT. It encodes CASSLEYGGGTEAFF.

This clonotype was counted many times. The chain uses TRBV20-1 and TRBJ1-1; no definite D call. The V and J ends lost 3 bases and 0 bases respectively, with 14 bases between them. Per germline, CDR1 DFQATT and CDR2 SNEGSKA (reference sequence). The CDR3 runs to 15 residues. The CDR3 loop reads CSASLGSSLNTEAFF. Written as DNA, the CDR3 is TGCAGTGCTAGTTTAGGGAGCTCGCTGAACACTGAAGCTTTCTTT.